What follows describes a single TCR beta chain. The antigen remains unidentified. These data belong to a study of lymphopenia after photon versus proton radiotherapy. Using immunoSEQ multiplex PCR, the repertoire was profiled, and TCRdb retains in-frame clones only, with some absent. The data contain 65,000 to 75,000 clones, about 89% of them singletons. Study outcomes and limitations: Under photons, naive T cells and diversity fell while effector/memory populations rose.

In germline, CDR1 is MDHEN, CDR2 SYDVKM. V lost 2 bases and J lost 7, with 8 bases in between. The CDR3 is made up of 12 amino acids. The specimen was peripheral blood, collected from a patient treated with proton-based radiotherapy. The TCR sequence derives from a man older than 75 with esophageal cancer. The V gene is TRBV28, the J gene TRBJ1-2, with no clear D. CDR3 protein: CASSLGVVGYTF. CDR3 DNA sequence: TGTGCCAGCAGTTTAGGAGTTGTTGGCTACACCTTC.